This entry describes one T cell receptor beta chain. The antigen it binds to is not known. No base quality information exists; no much larger clone differs at one position. The sample belongs to a study of shared clonotypes between healthy human individuals (dated by TCRdb to about 2020). Regarding the study in general: A few men and two women, aged 18 to 49 years, made up the cohort. Between about 0.94 and 8.9 billion PBMCs per donor were obtained by leukapheresis. Blood TCR repertoires of five healthy adults were deeply sequenced to estimate repertoire size and the extent of clonotype sharing between individuals. Libraries were prepared and TCR repertoires were sequenced by different laboratories using diverse techniques, in order to increase sequencing depth and limit assay-specific biases.

Using the deep immunoSEQ assay, TCR CDR3 regions were amplified from genomic DNA by multiplex PCR. Extracted genomic DNA from each cell subset was distributed evenly across all wells of several immunoSEQ 96-well plates, and each plate was treated as a replicate. For unsorted PBMC, around 0.3 ug genomic DNA, equal to 25,000 to 35,000 T cell genomes, was loaded into each replicate PCR. Ten immunoSEQ deep assay plates were used to sequence the unsorted PBMC genomic DNA. Purified libraries were quantified with a Qubit 3.0 fluorometer, sized on a Bioanalyzer 2100, and re-quantified with the KAPA Library Quantification kit. A separate single-read 150-cycle Illumina NextSeq 550 flow cell was used to sequence each immunoSEQ 96-well plate. As for how the authors treated the data: Because the immunoSEQ output held only junctional sequences and lacked quality scores, the filtering could not match the filtering applied to full-length reads. To assign V/J genes and CDR3, sequences were annotated against IMGT germline references using PyIR, a Python wrapper for IgBLAST v1.9. Reads were filtered out if the reads had weak V/J assignments (E-value above 1e-6), no CDR3, stop codons, out-of-frame junctions, or ambiguous translated residues. A V3J clonotype was defined by an identical inferred V gene, J gene, and CDR3 amino acid sequence. The percentage overlap between two repertoires was calculated by dividing the number of shared unique clonotypes by the size of the smaller repertoire. Repertoire richness was assessed with RTK rarefaction, the Chao1 estimator, and Recon v2.1 estimates of unobserved clonotypes. TCRdb holds this immuneACCESS table with in-frame rearrangements only. Some clones are missing; in checked studies, unresolved V genes explain under half, and the rest has no known cause. V and J calls plus clone size are reproduced from that table; the DNA served to infer D and trimming. Within this sample are 450,000 to 600,000 clones, with roughly 78% of them counted one time only. The top ten clones comprise over 10% of the sample.

The paper's findings and limits, for the study overall: The genetic and exposure-history diversity represented was limited by the small number of donors. Pairwise subsampling led to the expectation that sequencing depth would affect the degree of clonotype sharing among donors. Sampling was limited to blood, and TCR repertoires in tissue likely differ from TCR repertoires in blood.

Healthy HIV-negative adults with no recently reported acute infections or vaccinations were included as donors. Only Caucasian adults living in Nashville, Tennessee, USA were represented among the donors. For unsorted samples, roughly 86 million PBMCs were counted and genomic DNA was extracted with the QIAamp DNA Blood Mini kit. After blood collection by leukapheresis, PBMCs were isolated using Ficoll-Histopaque density gradient centrifugation and then cryopreserved in the vapor phase of liquid nitrogen. This TCR was sampled from a woman aged 35 to 49 in good health. Some clones in this sample may be carry-over from other donors' samples. The sample taken for sequencing was PBMCs.

DNA sequence: TGTGCCAGCAGCCCAATACATGAAGGGCAGCCCCAGCATTTT. It codes for CASSPIHEGQPQHF. The chain was built from TRBV5-8 and TRBJ1-5, with no D gene named confidently. A distance of 15 bases separates the germline ends of V and J, which lose 4 bases and 7 bases respectively. The germline V gene encodes CDR1 SGHTS and CDR2 YDEGEE. The CDR3 sequence holds 14 residues, the cysteine and phenylalanine included. Left in the record is the CDR3 DNA by itself, 42 bases read in frame from the first base.